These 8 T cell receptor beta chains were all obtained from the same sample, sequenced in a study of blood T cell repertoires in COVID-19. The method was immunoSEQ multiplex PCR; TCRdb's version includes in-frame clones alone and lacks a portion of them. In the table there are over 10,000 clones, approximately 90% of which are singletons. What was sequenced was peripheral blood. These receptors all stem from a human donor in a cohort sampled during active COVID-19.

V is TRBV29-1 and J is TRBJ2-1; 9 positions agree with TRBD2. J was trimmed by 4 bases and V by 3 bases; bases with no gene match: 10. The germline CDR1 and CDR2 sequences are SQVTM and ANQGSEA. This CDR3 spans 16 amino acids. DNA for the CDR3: TGCAGCGTTGACGATGGGAGCGGGAGGACGTACAATGAGCAGTTCTTC. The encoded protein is CSVDDGSGRTYNEQFF.

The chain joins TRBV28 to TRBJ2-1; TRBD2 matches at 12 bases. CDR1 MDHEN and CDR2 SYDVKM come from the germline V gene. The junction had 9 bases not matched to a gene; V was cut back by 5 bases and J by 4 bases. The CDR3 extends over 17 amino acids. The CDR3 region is CASSLGLAGPIYNEQFF. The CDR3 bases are TGTGCCAGCAGTCTTGGACTAGCGGGGCCTATATACAATGAGCAGTTCTTC. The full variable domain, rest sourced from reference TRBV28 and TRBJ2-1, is DVKVTQSSRYLVKRTGEKVFLECVQDMDHENMFWYRQDPGLGLRLIYFSYDVKMKEKGDIPEGYSVSREKKERFSLILESASTNQTSMYLCASSLGLAGPIYNEQFFGPGTRLTVL.

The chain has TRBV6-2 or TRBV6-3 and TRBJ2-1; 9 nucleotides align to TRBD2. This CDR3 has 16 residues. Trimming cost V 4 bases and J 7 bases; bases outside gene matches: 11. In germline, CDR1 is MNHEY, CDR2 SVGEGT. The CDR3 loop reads CASSSPGSGGRNEQFF. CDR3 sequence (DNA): TGTGCCAGCAGTTCCCCCGGGAGCGGGGGGCGGAATGAGCAGTTCTTC.

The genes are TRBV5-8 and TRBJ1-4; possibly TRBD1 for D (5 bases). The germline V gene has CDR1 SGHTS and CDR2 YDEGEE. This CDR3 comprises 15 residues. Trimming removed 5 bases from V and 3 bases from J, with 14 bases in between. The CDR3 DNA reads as TGTGCCAGCAGTTTTACAGGACCCCCTAATGAAAAACTGTTTTTT. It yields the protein CASSFTGPPNEKLFF. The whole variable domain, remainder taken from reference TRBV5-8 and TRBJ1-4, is EAGVTQSPTHLIKTRGQQATLRCSPISGHTSVYWYQQALGLGLQFLLWYDEGEERNRGNFPPRFSGRQFPNYSSELNVNALELEDSALYLCASSFTGPPNEKLFFGSGTQLSVL.

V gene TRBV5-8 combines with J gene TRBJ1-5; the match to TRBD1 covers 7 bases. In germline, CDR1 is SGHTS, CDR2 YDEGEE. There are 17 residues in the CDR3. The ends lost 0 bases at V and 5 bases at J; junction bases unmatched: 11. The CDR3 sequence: CASSLAQGNFFYQPQHF. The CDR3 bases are TGTGCCAGCAGCTTGGCACAGGGGAATTTTTTCTATCAGCCCCAGCATTTT. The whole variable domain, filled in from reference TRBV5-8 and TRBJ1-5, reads EAGVTQSPTHLIKTRGQQATLRCSPISGHTSVYWYQQALGLGLQFLLWYDEGEERNRGNFPPRFSGRQFPNYSSELNVNALELEDSALYLCASSLAQGNFFYQPQHFGDGTRLSIL.

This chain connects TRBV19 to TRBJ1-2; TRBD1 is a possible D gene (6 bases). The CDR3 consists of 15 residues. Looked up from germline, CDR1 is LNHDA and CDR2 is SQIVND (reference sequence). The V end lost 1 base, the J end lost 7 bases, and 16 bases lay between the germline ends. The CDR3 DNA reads TGTGCCAGTAGTATAGTCGACAGGTTATTAGGTGGCTACACCTTC. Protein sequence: CASSIVDRLLGGYTF.

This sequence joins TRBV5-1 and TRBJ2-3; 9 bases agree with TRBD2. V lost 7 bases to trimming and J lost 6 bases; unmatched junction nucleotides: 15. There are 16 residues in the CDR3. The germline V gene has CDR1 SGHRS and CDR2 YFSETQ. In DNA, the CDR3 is TGCGCCAGCTCCCAACGGCCGGCGGGAGGGCCGGATACGCAGTATTTT. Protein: CASSQRPAGGPDTQYF. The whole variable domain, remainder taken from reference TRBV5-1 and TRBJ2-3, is KAGVTQTPRYLIKTRGQQVTLSCSPISGHRSVSWYQQTPGQGLQFLFEYFSETQRNKGNFPGRFSGRQFSNSRSEMNVSTLELGDSALYLCASSQRPAGGPDTQYFGPGTRLTVL.

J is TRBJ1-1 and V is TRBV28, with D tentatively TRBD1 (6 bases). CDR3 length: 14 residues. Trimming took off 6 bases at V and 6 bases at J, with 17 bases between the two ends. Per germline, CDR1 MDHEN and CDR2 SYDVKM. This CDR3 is CASRHLQGSPEAFF. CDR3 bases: TGTGCCAGCAGACACCTCCAGGGGAGTCCTGAAGCTTTCTTT.